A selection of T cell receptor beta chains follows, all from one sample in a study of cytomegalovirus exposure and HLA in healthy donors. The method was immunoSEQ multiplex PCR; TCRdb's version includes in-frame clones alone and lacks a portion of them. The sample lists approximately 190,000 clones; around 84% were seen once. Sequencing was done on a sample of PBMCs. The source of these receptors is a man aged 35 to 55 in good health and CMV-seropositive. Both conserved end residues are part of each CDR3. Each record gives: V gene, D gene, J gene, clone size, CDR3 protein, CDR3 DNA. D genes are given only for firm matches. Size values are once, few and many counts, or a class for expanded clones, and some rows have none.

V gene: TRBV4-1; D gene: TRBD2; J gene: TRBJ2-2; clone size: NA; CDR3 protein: CASSQDPGLAAGELFF; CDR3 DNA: TGCGCCAGCAGCCAAGATCCGGGACTAGCTGCCGGGGAGCTGTTTTTT
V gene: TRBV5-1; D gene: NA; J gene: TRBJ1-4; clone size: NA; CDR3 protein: CASSSGRNGEKLFF; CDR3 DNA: TGCGCCAGCAGCTCGGGTCGGAACGGTGAAAAACTGTTTTTT
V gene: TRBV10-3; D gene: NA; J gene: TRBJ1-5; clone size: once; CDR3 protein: CAIGQESQPQHF; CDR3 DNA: TGTGCCATCGGGCAGGAAAGTCAGCCCCAGCATTTT
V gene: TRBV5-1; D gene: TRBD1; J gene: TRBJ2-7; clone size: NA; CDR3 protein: CAAGKLPGQGANEQYF; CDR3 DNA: TGCGCGGCGGGGAAGCTCCCGGGACAGGGGGCAAACGAGCAGTACTTC
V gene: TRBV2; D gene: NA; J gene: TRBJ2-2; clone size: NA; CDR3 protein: CASKIREVNTGELFF; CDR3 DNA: TGTGCCAGCAAAATTAGAGAAGTCAACACCGGGGAGCTGTTTTTT
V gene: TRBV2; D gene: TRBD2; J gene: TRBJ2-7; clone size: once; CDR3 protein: CASSEREGFEQYF; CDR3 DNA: TGTGCCAGCAGTGAGCGGGAGGGATTCGAGCAGTACTTC
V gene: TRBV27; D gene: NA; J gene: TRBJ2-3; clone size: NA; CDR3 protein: CASTHRGSLRTDTQYF; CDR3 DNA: TGTGCCAGCACCCACAGAGGGAGCCTGCGGACAGATACGCAGTATTTT
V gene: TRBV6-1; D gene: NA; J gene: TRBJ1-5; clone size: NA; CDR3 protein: CASRDRNNQPQHF; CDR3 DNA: TGTGCCAGCAGGGACAGAAACAATCAGCCCCAGCATTTT
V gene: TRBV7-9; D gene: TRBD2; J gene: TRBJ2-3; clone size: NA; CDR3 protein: CASSMLAGFTDTQYF; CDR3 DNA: TGTGCCAGCAGTATGCTAGCGGGCTTCACAGATACGCAGTATTTT
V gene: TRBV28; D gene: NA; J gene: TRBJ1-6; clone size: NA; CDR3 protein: CASSLAGESPLHF; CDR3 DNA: TGTGCCAGCAGCCTAGCGGGGGAATCACCCCTCCACTTT
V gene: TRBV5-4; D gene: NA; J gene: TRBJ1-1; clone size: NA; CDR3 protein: CASSQKNGGTEAFF; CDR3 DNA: TGTGCCAGCAGCCAAAAGAACGGGGGGACTGAAGCTTTCTTT
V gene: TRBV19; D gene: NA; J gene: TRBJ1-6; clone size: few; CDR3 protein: CASSIDLPGTYSPLHF; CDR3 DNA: TGTGCCAGTAGTATAGATCTTCCGGGAACCTATTCACCCCTCCACTTT
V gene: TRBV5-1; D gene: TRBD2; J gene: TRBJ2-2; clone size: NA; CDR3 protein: CASSLTSGGTLNTGELFF; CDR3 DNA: TGCGCCAGCAGTTTGACTAGCGGGGGGACCCTGAACACCGGGGAGCTGTTTTTT
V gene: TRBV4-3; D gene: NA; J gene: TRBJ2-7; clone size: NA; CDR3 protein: CASSHLGGQRPYEQYF; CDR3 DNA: TGCGCCAGCAGCCACCTGGGGGGACAGAGACCCTACGAGCAGTACTTC
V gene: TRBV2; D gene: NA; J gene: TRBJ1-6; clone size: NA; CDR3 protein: CASRATENSPLHF; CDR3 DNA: TGTGCCAGCAGGGCAACGGAGAATTCACCCCTCCACTTT
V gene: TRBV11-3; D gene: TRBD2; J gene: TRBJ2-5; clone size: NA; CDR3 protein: CASSAGLAHGETQYF; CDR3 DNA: TGTGCCAGCAGCGCCGGACTAGCGCACGGGGAGACCCAGTACTTC
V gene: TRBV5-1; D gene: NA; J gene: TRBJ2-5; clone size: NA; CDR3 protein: CASRETRLQETQYF; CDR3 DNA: TGCGCCAGCAGGGAAACTAGACTCCAAGAGACCCAGTACTTC
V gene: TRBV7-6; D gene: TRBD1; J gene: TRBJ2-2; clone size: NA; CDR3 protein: CASSLRTGPNTGELFF; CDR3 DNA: TGTGCCAGCAGCCTCAGGACAGGGCCGAACACCGGGGAGCTGTTTTTT
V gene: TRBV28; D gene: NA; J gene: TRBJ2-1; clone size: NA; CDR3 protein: CASSLEGLENEQFF; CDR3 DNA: TGTGCCAGCAGTTTAGAAGGACTCGAGAATGAGCAGTTCTTC
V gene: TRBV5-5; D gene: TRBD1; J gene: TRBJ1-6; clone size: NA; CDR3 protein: CASSLHGTGDNSPLHF; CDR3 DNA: TGTGCCAGCAGCTTGCATGGGACAGGGGACAATTCACCCCTCCACTTT
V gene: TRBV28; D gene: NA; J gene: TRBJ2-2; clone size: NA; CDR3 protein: CASSLGGSRTGELFF; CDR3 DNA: TGTGCCAGCAGTTTAGGGGGGTCTCGGACCGGGGAGCTGTTTTTT
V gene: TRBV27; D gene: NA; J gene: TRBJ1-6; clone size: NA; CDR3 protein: CASVGGVVSPLHF; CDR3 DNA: TGTGCCAGCGTGGGGGGGGTAGTTTCACCCCTCCACTTT
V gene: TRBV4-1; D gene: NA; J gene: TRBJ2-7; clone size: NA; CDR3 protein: CASSQGTVNYEQYF; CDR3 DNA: TGCGCCAGCAGCCAAGGGACAGTCAACTACGAGCAGTACTTC
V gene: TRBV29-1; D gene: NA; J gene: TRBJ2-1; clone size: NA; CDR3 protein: CSVGGRRIYNEQFF; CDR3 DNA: TGCAGCGTTGGGGGCAGAAGAATCTACAATGAGCAGTTCTTC
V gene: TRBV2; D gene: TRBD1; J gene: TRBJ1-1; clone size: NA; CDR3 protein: CASTLQGSTEAFF; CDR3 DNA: TGTGCCAGCACCTTACAGGGGAGCACTGAAGCTTTCTTT
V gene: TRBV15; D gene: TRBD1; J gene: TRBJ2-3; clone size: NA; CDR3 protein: CATSRQGVHTDTQYF; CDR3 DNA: TGTGCCACCAGCAGACAGGGGGTCCACACAGATACGCAGTATTTT
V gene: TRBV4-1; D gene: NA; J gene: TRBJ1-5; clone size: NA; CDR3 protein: CASSQEVAGGSNQPQHF; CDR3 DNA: TGCGCCAGCAGCCAAGAGGTGGCTGGGGGCAGCAATCAGCCCCAGCATTTT
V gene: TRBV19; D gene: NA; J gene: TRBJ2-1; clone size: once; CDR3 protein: CASSIRGIDRTNEQFF; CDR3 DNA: TGTGCCAGTAGTATTCGGGGGATCGATCGGACCAATGAGCAGTTCTTC